Listed here are 10 T cell receptor beta chains from one sample, sequenced in a study of blood T cell repertoires in COVID-19 (dated by TCRdb to about 2020). The library was made by the immunoSEQ multiplex PCR assay. Entries here come from immuneACCESS through TCRdb and include only in-frame sequences with V and J called. Some clones fail to appear in such tables; in the studies checked, an unresolved V gene covers under half of the shortfall, and the cause of the remainder is unknown. The table for this sample lists about 230,000 clones; about 91% of them were counted only once. The biggest ten clones account for over 2% of the sample. The sequencing sample was made of PBMCs or T cells enriched from blood (not recorded which). The receptor set was obtained from a woman in her thirties or forties with acute COVID-19.

The chain is built from TRBV5-5 and TRBJ1-2, with TRBD1 matching 8 bases. From germline, CDR1 is SGHKS and CDR2 YYEKEE (reference sequence). The J segment lost 5 bases and the V segment lost 4 bases, leaving 19 bases of the junction unmatched. The CDR3 runs to 18 residues. The CDR3 sequence is CASSPQGGIRQGRYGYTF. The CDR3 nucleotides read TGTGCCAGCAGCCCCCAGGGCGGGATAAGACAGGGGAGGTATGGCTACACCTTC.

The chain links TRBV5-1 to TRBJ1-1; TRBD1 matches 7 bases. Per germline, CDR1 SGHRS and CDR2 YFSETQ. The CDR3 covers 16 residues. Trimming cost V 2 bases and J 1 base; bases outside gene matches: 8. CDR3 in amino acids: CASSLQGRGPNTEAFF. The CDR3 DNA reads as TGCGCCAGCAGCTTACAGGGGCGGGGTCCGAACACTGAAGCTTTCTTT. Together with reference TRBV5-1 and TRBJ1-1, the CDR3 gives the full variable domain: KAGVTQTPRYLIKTRGQQVTLSCSPISGHRSVSWYQQTPGQGLQFLFEYFSETQRNKGNFPGRFSGRQFSNSRSEMNVSTLELGDSALYLCASSLQGRGPNTEAFFGQGTRLTVV.

The rearrangement joins TRBV10-3 to TRBJ1-2; 7 bases are shared with TRBD1. Germline lookup yields CDR1 ENHRY and CDR2 SYGVKD. V was clipped by 8 bases and J by 4 bases; unmatched bases: 10. The CDR3 spans 14 residues. The CDR3 DNA reads as TGTGCCATCGGCAGACAGGGAATATCCTATGGCTACACCTTC. This sequence encodes CAIGRQGISYGYTF.

This clone has more than one count but fewer than ten. The chain joins TRBV14 to TRBJ1-2; D gene ambiguous. The ends were cut back, 2 bases at V and 1 base at J, with 17 bases in the middle. CDR1 is SGHDN and CDR2 is FVKESK in the germline V gene. The CDR3 extends over 17 amino acids. CDR3 bases: TGTGCCAGCAGCCAACGAATCCCATCGAGAGTTAACTATGGCTACACCTTC. It yields the protein CASSQRIPSRVNYGYTF. Using reference TRBV14 and TRBJ1-2 for the parts outside the CDR3, the full variable domain is EAGVTQFPSHSVIEKGQTVTLRCDPISGHDNLYWYRRVMGKEIKFLLHFVKESKQDESGMPNNRFLAERTGGTYSTLKVQPAELEDSGVYFCASSQRIPSRVNYGYTFGSGTRLTVV.

The rearrangement joins TRBV4-2 to TRBJ1-2, with 9 bases aligning to TRBD1. Trimming at V came to 1 base and at J to 5 bases, leaving 2 bases not matched to a gene. From germline, CDR1 is LGHNA and CDR2 YNFKEQ. The CDR3 is 14 amino acids. The CDR3 loop is CASSQAGQGYGYTF. CDR3 DNA sequence: TGTGCCAGCAGCCAAGCGGGACAGGGTTATGGCTACACCTTC.

V is TRBV21-1 and J is TRBJ1-3. TRBV21-1 is a documented pseudogene. This CDR3 is 14 amino acids long. This CDR3 is CASSPGFTGNTIYF. In DNA form, the CDR3 reads TGTGCCAGCAGCCCCGGGTTCACTGGAAACACCATATATTTT.

This chain links TRBV4-1 with TRBJ1-5; D perhaps matches TRBD1 (6 bases). From germline, CDR1 is MGHRA and CDR2 YSYEKL. The CDR3 is 14 residues long. The germline V and J ends were trimmed by 8 bases and 3 bases, with 14 bases remaining between them. The CDR3 bases are TGCGCCAGCCGACGTCAGGGGATCAATCAGCCCCAGCATTTT. It codes for CASRRQGINQPQHF.

The gene calls are TRBV7-9 and TRBJ2-5; TRBD1 matches at 10 bases. Germline V gene lookup returns CDR1 SEHNR and CDR2 FQNEAQ (reference sequence). The CDR3 consists of 16 residues. The J segment lost 5 bases and the V segment lost 5 bases, leaving 11 bases of the junction unmatched. The DNA of the CDR3 is TGTGCCAGCAGCGGTCCCGGGACAGGGGCGGAGGAGACCCAGTACTTC. Translating gives CASSGPGTGAEETQYF.

This sequence joins TRBV5-4 and TRBJ2-5; 8 positions agree with TRBD2. Germline assignment: CDR1 SGHNT and CDR2 YYREEE (reference sequence). After removal of 0 bases from V and 3 bases from J, the junction contained 7 bases not matched to a gene. The CDR3 totals 16 residues. The CDR3 DNA sequence: TGTGCCAGCAGCTTGGCGGGGGGGCTCCTCAAAGAGACCCAGTACTTC. Protein product: CASSLAGGLLKETQYF.

V and J are TRBV5-1 and TRBJ1-2; 10 bases line up with TRBD1. Losses at the gene ends were 3 bases for V and 6 bases for J; bases not matched to a gene: 5. There are 14 residues in the CDR3. CDR1 and CDR2 (germline): SGHRS, YFSETQ. The CDR3 loop reads CASSWGQGRDGYTF. Here the CDR3 DNA reads TGCGCCAGCAGCTGGGGACAGGGGAGAGATGGCTACACCTTC.